The 7 T cell receptor beta chains in this list originate from one sample, sequenced in a study of blood T cell repertoires in COVID-19. Profiling relied on immunoSEQ multiplex PCR, and the TCRdb table lists in-frame clones only, not all of them. Here the sample spans about 190,000 clones, about four fifths being singletons. Sequencing input: peripheral blood. The source is a man aged 55 to 70 with acute or convalescent COVID-19.

The chain employs TRBV14 and TRBJ1-1, with TRBD1 as a possible D gene (6 bases). This CDR3 is 13 amino acids long. The germline gives CDR1 SGHDN, CDR2 FVKESK. The V end lost 2 bases, the J end lost 10 bases, and 14 bases lay between the germline ends. The CDR3 loop reads CASSQQQGGGAFF. Written as DNA, the CDR3 is TGTGCCAGCAGCCAACAACAGGGTGGAGGAGCTTTCTTT.

The chain couples TRBV6-2 or TRBV6-3 to TRBJ1-6; 9 nucleotides align to TRBD1. The ends lost 0 bases at V and 7 bases at J; junction bases unmatched: 4. This CDR3 spans 16 amino acids. Per germline, CDR1 MNHEY and CDR2 SVGEGT. The DNA of the CDR3 is TGTGCCAGCAGTTACTCCGGACAGGGGAGGAATTCACCCCTCCACTTT. Amino acid sequence: CASSYSGQGRNSPLHF.

V usage is TRBV6-2 or TRBV6-3 and J usage is TRBJ2-5; 8 nucleotides line up with TRBD2. The V gene's germline CDR1 is MNHEY and CDR2 SVGEGT. The V gene end was trimmed by 6 bases and the J gene end by 7 bases; junction bases not matched to a gene: 13. The CDR3 is 15 amino acids. Written as DNA, the CDR3 is TGTGCCAGCAGCCTCCGGACTAGCCAGGTTATGACCCAGTACTTC. Amino acids: CASSLRTSQVMTQYF.

This chain joins TRBV9 and TRBJ2-7; TRBD2 agrees at 10 bases. The germline CDR1 and CDR2 sequences are SGDLS and YYNGEE. This CDR3 has 15 amino acids. V dropped 0 bases and J dropped 3; count of bases not matched to a gene: 3. The CDR3 protein is CASSVGASGSYEQYF. The CDR3 coding sequence is TGTGCCAGCAGCGTAGGGGCTAGCGGGAGCTACGAGCAGTACTTC.

Ten or more counts support this clone. V usage is TRBV11-2 and J usage is TRBJ1-3; no reliable D call. Germline CDR1 is SGHAT and CDR2 is FQNNGV. The CDR3 sequence is 15 residues long. V lost 5 bases and J lost 2, with 13 bases in between. The DNA for the CDR3 is TGTGCCAGCAGCCCGTTATCGGTACCTGGAAACACCATATATTTT. This encodes CASSPLSVPGNTIYF.

This clone was seen at least ten times. The CDR3 bases are TGTGCCGGACTAGCGGGAGGGCCGGCTGGCATTCAGTACTTC. Translated: CAGLAGGPAGIQYF. The chain recombines TRBV19 with TRBJ2-4; 15 nucleotides match TRBD2. Germline V CDR1 and CDR2: LNHDA, SQIVND (reference sequence). This CDR3 is built from 14 residues. Trimming took 11 bases from V and 9 from J; bases not matched to a gene: 8.

This CDR3 is CASSSRVGGYTF. Here the CDR3 DNA reads TGTGCCAGCAGTTCCAGGGTAGGCGGCTACACCTTC. The V gene is TRBV6-5, the J gene TRBJ1-2, with D tentatively TRBD1 (5 bases). Germline V lookup: CDR1 MNHEY, CDR2 SVGAGI. The CDR3 contains 12 residues. The V end was cut by 4 bases, the J end by 8 bases, with 11 bases between.